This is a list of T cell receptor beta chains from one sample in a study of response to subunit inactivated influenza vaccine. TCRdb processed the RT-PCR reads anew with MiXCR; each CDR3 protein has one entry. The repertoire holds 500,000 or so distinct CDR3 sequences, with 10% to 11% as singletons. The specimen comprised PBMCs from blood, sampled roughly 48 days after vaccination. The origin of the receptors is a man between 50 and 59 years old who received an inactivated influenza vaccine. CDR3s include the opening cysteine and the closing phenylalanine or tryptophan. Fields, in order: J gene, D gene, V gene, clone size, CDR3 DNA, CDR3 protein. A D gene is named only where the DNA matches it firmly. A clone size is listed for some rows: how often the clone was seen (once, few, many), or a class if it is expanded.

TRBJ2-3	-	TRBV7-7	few	TGTGCTAGCAGTTCGACAGGTTTTGCAGATACGCAGTATTTT	CASSSTGFADTQYF
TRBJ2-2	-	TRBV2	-	TGTGCCGGGAACCTCCAGGGAGAGGCCGGGGAGCTGTTTTTT	CAGNLQGEAGELFF
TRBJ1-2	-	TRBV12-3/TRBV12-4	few	TGTGCCAGCAGCTCGGACAGCCGCGGCTACACCTTC	CASSSDSRGYTF
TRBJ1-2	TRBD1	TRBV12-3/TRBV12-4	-	TGTGCCAGCAGTCCAGGGGGCCGGGCGCATGGCTACACCTTC	CASSPGGRAHGYTF
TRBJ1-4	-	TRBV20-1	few	TGCAGTGCTAGAGATGGGGGTTCAGTTGGGGGTGAAAAACTGTTTTTT	CSARDGGSVGGEKLFF
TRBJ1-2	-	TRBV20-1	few	TGCAGTGCTAGTTCGGGGTCTTACAACTATGGCTACACCTTC	CSASSGSYNYGYTF
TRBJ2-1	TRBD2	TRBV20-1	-	TGCAGTGCTAGTCGGAGCGGGGGGGCCAATGAGCAGTTCTTC	CSASRSGGANEQFF
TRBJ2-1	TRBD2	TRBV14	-	TGTGCCAGCAGCCAAGGACTAGCGGGAGATGAGCAGTTCTTC	CASSQGLAGDEQFF
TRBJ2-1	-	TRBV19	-	TGTGCCAGTAGTAACAGCGGCAATGAGCAGTTCTTC	CASSNSGNEQFF
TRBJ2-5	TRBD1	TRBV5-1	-	TGCGCCAGCAGCTTGGGCCTCGGACAGGGGGCGATTCAAGAGACCCAGTACTTC	CASSLGLGQGAIQETQYF
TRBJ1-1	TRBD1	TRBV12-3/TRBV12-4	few	TGTGCCAGCAGTGTAAACTGGGGACAGACGAACACTGAAGCTTTCTTT	CASSVNWGQTNTEAFF
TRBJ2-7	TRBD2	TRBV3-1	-	TGTGCCAGCAGCCAGGGGAGTAGCGGGGGCTACGAGCAGTACTTC	CASSQGSSGGYEQYF
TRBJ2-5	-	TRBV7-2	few	TGTGCCAGCAGCTTGAGGCGGCCCCCCCAAGAGACCCAGTACTTC	CASSLRRPPQETQYF
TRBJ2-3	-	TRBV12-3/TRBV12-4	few	TGTGCCAGCAGTTTAGACCCACCACCAGATACGCAGTATTTT	CASSLDPPPDTQYF
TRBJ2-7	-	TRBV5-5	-	TGTGCCAGCAGCCGATTACAGGGAAACTTCTACGAGCAGTACTTC	CASSRLQGNFYEQYF
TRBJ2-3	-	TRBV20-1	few	TGCAGTGCTAGGCCGGAGCTGGGGTTATCTAGCACAGATACGCAGTATTTT	CSARPELGLSSTDTQYF
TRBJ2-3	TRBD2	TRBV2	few	TGTGCCAGCAGTGAGGGACTAGCGGGGCTTCGTGATACGCAGTATTTT	CASSEGLAGLRDTQYF
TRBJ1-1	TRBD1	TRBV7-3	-	TGTGCCAGCAGCAAGGACAGGGCCGGTGAAGCTTTCTTT	CASSKDRAGEAFF
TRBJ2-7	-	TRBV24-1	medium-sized	TGTGCCACCGGCGGGGACAACTCCTACGAGCAGTACTTC	CATGGDNSYEQYF
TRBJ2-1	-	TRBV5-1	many	TGCGCCAGCAGCTTGGAGGCCAGTATCCATGAGCAGTTCTTC	CASSLEASIHEQFF
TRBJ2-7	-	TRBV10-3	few	TGTGCCATCAGTGAGTCATCGGTAGCGGTAGCCTACGAGCAGTACTTC	CAISESSVAVAYEQYF
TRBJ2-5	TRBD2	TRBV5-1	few	TGCGCCAGCAGCTTGGCCGTCGGGGAGGGGGAGACCCAGTACTTC	CASSLAVGEGETQYF
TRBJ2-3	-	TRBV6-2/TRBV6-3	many	TGTGCCAGCAGTACCTTCATAACCGGCGATACGCAGTATTTT	CASSTFITGDTQYF